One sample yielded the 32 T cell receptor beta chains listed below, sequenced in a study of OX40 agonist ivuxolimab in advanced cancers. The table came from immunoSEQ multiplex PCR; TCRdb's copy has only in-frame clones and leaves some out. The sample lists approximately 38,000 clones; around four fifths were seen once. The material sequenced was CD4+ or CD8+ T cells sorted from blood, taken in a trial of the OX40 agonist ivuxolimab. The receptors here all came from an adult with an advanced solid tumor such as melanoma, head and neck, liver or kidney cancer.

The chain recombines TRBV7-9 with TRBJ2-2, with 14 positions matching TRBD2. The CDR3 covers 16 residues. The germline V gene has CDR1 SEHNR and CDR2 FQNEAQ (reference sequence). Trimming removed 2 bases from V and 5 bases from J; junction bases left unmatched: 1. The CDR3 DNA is TGTGCCAGCAGCTTAAGGACTAGCGGGAGGACCGGGGAGCTGTTTTTT. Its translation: CASSLRTSGRTGELFF.

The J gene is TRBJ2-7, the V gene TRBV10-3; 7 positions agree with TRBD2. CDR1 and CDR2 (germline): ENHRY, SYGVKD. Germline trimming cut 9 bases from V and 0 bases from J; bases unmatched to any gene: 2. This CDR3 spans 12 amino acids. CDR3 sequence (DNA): TGTGCCATACGGACTAGCTCCTACGAGCAGTACTTC. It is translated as CAIRTSSYEQYF.

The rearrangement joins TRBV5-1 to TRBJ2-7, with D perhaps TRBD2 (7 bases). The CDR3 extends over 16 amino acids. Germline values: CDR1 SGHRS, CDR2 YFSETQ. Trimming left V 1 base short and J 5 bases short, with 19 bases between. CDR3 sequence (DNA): TGCGCCAGCAGCTTGAATGGTAGAGGGGGGGACCACGAGCAGTACTTC. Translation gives CASSLNGRGGDHEQYF.

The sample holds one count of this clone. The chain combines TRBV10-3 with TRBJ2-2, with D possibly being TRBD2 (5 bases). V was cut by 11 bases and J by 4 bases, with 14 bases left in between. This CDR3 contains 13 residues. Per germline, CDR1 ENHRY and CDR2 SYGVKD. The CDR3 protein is CAARDTSTGELFF. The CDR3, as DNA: TGTGCCGCCCGGGATACCTCCACCGGGGAGCTGTTTTTT.

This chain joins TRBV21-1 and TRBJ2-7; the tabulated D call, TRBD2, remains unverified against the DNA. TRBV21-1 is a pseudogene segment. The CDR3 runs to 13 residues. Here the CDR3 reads CASSARRSYEQYF. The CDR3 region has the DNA TGTGCCAGCAGCGCCCGGAGGAGCTACGAGCAGTACTTC.

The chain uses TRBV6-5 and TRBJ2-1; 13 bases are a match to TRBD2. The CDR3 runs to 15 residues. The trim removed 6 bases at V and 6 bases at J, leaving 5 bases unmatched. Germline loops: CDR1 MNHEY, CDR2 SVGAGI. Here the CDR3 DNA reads TGTGCCAGCAGCCCGGGACTAGCGGGATTCAATGAGCAGTTCTTC. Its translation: CASSPGLAGFNEQFF.

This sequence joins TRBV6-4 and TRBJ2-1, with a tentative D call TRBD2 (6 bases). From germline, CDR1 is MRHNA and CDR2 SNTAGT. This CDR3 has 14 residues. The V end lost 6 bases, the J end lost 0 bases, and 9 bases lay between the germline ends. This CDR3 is CASSAGTSYNEQFF. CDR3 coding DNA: TGTGCCAGCAGCGCGGGAACCTCCTACAATGAGCAGTTCTTC.

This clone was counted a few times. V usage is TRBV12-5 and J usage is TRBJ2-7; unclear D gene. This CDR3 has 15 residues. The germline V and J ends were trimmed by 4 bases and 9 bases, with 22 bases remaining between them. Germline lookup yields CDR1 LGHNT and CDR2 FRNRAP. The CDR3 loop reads CASGSLAPGLVWQYF. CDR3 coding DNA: TGTGCTAGTGGTTCTCTCGCACCGGGCCTTGTATGGCAGTACTTC. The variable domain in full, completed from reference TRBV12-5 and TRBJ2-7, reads DARVTQTPRHKVTEMGQEVTMRCQPILGHNTVFWYRQTMMQGLELLAYFRNRAPLDDSGMPKDRFSAEMPDATLATLKIQPSEPRDSAVYFCASGSLAPGLVWQYFGPGTRLTVT.

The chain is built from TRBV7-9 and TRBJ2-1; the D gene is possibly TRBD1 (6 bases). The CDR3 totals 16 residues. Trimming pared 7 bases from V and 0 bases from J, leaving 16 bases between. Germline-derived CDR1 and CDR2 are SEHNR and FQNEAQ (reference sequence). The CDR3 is CASNYPGTPSYNEQFF. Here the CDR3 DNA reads TGTGCCAGCAACTATCCCGGGACACCCTCCTACAATGAGCAGTTCTTC.

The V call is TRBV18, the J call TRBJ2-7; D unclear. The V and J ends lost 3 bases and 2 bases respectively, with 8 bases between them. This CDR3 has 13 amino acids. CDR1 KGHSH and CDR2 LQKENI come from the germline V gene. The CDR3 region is CASSPIDPYEQYF. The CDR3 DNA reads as TGTGCCAGCTCACCTATAGACCCCTACGAGCAGTACTTC.

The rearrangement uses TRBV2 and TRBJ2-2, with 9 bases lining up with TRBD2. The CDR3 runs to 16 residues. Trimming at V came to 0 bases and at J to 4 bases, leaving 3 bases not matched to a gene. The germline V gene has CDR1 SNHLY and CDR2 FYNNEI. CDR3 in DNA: TGTGCCAGCAGTGAAGCGGCGGGGGGGCCCACCGGGGAGCTGTTTTTT. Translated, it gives CASSEAAGGPTGELFF.

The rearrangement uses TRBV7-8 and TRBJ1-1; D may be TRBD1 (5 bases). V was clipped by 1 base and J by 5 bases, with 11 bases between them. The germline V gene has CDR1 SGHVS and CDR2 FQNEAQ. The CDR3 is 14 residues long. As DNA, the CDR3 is TGTGCCAGCAGCTTAGGGGACTGGGAAACTGAAGCTTTCTTT. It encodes CASSLGDWETEAFF.

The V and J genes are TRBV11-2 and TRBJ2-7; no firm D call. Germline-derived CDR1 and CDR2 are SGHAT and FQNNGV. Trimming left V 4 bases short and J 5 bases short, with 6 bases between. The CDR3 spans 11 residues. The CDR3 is CASSSAHEQYF. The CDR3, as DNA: TGTGCCAGCAGCTCCGCTCACGAGCAGTACTTC.

The CDR3 reads CASSEQGDSYEQYF. CDR3 sequence (DNA): TGTGCCAGCAGCGAACAGGGGGACTCCTACGAGCAGTACTTC. This sequence joins TRBV9 and TRBJ2-7; 8 bases match TRBD1. V shed 3 bases, J shed 0 bases, and the junction held 2 bases outside the gene matches. The CDR3 loop spans 14 amino acids. The V gene's germline CDR1 is SGDLS and CDR2 YYNGEE. Supplemented by reference TRBV9 and TRBJ2-7, the full variable domain reads DSGVTQTPKHLITATGQRVTLRCSPRSGDLSVYWYQQSLDQGLQFLIQYYNGEERAKGNILERFSAQQFPDLHSELNLSSLELGDSALYFCASSEQGDSYEQYFGPGTRLTVT.

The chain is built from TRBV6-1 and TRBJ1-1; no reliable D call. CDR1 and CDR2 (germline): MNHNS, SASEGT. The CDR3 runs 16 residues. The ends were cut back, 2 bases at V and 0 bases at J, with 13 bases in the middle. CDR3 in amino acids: CASSEQGHRMNTEAFF. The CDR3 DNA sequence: TGTGCCAGCAGTGAACAAGGTCACAGAATGAACACTGAAGCTTTCTTT.

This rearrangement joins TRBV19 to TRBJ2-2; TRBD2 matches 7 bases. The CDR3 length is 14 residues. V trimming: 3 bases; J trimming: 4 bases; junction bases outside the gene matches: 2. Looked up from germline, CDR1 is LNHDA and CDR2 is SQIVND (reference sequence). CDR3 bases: TGTGCCAGTAGTATGGGGGGGTCCACCGGGGAGCTGTTTTTT. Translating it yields CASSMGGSTGELFF.

The CDR3 DNA reads TGTGCCAGCAGCTCAATGACAGGGGAAGGTGAAAAACTGTTTTTT. Residues: CASSSMTGEGEKLFF. The V and J genes are TRBV7-9 and TRBJ1-4, with TRBD1 identical over 8 bases. Unmatched junction bases numbered 8, after V lost 4 bases and J lost 7 bases. Germline CDR1 and CDR2: SEHNR and FQNEAQ (reference sequence). The CDR3 totals 15 residues.

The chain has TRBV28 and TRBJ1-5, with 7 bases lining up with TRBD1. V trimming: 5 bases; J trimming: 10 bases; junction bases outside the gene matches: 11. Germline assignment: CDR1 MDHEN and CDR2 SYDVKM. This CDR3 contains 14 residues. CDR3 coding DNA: TGTGCCAGCAGTCCCCCGACAGGGTCAGGACCCCAGCATTTT. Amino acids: CASSPPTGSGPQHF.

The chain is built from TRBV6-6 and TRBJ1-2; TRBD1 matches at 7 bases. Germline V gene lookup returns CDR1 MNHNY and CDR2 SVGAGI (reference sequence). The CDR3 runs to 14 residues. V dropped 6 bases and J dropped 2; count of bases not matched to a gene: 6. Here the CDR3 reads CASRRSRGNYGYTF. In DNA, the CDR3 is TGTGCCAGCAGGCGCAGCAGGGGGAACTATGGCTACACCTTC.

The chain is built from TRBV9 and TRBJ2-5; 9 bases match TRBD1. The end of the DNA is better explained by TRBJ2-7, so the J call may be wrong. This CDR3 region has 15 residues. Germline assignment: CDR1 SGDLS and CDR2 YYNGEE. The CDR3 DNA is TGTGCCAGCAGCCCAGGAGAGGGACAGGGCCACGAGCAGTACTTC. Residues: CASSPGEGQGHEQYF.

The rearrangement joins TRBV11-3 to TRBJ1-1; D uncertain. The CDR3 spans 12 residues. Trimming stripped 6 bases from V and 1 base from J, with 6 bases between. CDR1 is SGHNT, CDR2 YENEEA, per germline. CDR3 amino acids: CASSYRNTEAFF. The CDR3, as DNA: TGTGCCAGCAGTTACAGGAACACTGAAGCTTTCTTT.

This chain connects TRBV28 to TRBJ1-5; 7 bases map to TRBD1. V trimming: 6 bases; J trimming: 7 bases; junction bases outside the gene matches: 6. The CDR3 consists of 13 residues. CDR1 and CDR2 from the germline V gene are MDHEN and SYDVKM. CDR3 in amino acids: CASRSIGGQPQHF. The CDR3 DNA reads TGTGCCAGCAGGAGTATAGGGGGCCAGCCCCAGCATTTT.

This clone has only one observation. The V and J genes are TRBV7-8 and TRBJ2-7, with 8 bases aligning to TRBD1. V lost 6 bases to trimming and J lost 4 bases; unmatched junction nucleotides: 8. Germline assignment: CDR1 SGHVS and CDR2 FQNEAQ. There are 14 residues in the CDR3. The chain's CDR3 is CASSSGGHSYEQYF. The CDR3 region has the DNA TGTGCCAGCAGTTCAGGGGGCCACAGTTACGAGCAGTACTTC.

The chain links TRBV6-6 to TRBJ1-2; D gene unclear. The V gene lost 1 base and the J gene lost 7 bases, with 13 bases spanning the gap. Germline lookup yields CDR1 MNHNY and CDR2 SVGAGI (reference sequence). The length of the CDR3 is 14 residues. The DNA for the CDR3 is TGTGCCAGCAGTTACTTCGGGGATGAAAGTGGCTACACCTTC. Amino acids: CASSYFGDESGYTF.

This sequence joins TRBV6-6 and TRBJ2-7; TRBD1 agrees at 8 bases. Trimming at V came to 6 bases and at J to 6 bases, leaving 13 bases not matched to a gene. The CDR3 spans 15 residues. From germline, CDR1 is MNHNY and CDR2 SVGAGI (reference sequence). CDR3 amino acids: CASSLAAGGASEQYF. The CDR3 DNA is TGTGCCAGCAGCTTAGCGGCAGGGGGCGCTTCCGAGCAGTACTTC.

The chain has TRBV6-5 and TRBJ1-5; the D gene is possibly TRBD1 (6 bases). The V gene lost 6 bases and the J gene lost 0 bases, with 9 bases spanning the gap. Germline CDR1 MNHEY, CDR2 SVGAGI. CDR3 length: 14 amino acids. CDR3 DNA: TGTGCCAGCAGGGACAGTTATAGCAATCAGCCCCAGCATTTT. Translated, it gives CASRDSYSNQPQHF.

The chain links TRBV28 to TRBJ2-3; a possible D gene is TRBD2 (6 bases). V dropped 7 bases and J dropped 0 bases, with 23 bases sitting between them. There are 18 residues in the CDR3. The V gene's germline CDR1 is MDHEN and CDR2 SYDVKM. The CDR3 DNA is TGTGCCAGCAATCTTATCGGGTCGTATGGGAGGAGCACAGATACGCAGTATTTT. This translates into CASNLIGSYGRSTDTQYF.

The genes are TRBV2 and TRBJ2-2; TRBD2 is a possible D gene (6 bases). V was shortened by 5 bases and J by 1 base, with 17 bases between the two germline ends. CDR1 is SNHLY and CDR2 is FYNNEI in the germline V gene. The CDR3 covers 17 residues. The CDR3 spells CASSPPGLGGNTGELFF. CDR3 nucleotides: TGTGCCAGCAGTCCACCGGGACTCGGAGGGAACACCGGGGAGCTGTTTTTT.

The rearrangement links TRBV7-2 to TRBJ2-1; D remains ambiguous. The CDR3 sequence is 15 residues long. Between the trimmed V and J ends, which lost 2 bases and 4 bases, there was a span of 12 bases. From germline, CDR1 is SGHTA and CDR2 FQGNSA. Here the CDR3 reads CASSLSGQPYNEQFF. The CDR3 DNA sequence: TGTGCCAGCAGCTTATCGGGTCAGCCATACAATGAGCAGTTCTTC.

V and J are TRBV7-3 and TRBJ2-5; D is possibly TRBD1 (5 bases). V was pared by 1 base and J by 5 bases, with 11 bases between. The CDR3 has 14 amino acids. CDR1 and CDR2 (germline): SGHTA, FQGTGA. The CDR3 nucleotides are TGTGCCAGCAGCTTAATTGCAGGGTGGGAGACCCAGTACTTC. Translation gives CASSLIAGWETQYF.

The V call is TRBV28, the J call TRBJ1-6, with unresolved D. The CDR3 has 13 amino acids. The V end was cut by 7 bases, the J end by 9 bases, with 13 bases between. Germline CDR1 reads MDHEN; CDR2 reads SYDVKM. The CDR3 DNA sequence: TGTGCCAGCACCGCCCAGGAAGGTTCACCCCTCCACTTT. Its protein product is CASTAQEGSPLHF.

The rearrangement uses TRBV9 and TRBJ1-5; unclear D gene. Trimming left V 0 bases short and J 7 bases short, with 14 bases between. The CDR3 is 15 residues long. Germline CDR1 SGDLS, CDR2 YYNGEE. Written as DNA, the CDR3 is TGTGCCAGCAGCGTAGGAGCCATCGAGGGACAGCCCCAGCATTTT. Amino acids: CASSVGAIEGQPQHF.